These 19 T cell receptor beta chains came from one sample sequenced in a study of T cell responses to AZD1222 COVID-19 vaccine. Method: immunoSEQ multiplex PCR; TCRdb's copy keeps in-frame clones and lacks some. The sample holds about 120,000 clones; 75% to 95% are singletons and the top ten take around 4.4%. The input for sequencing was peripheral blood, taken 28 days after the second dose of the MenACWY control vaccine. Receptors originate from an adult who received the MenACWY meningococcal vaccine as a control.

This clone has just one count. V and J are TRBV12-3 or TRBV12-4 and TRBJ2-5, with TRBD1 matching over 7 bases. CDR3 length: 13 residues. The V gene end was trimmed by 5 bases and the J gene end by 5 bases; junction bases not matched to a gene: 5. CDR3 in amino acids: CASSIQGRETQYF. The DNA for the CDR3 is TGTGCCAGCAGTATACAGGGGCGGGAGACCCAGTACTTC.

The CDR3 DNA reads as TGTGCCAGCAGCCAAGGGACCTACGAGCAGTACTTC. Translation gives CASSQGTYEQYF. V and J are TRBV3-1 (or the pseudogene TRBV3-2) and TRBJ2-7; D gene unclear. Germline CDR1 LGHDT, CDR2 YNNKEL (reference sequence). The CDR3 is made up of 12 amino acids. The ends were cut back, 1 base at V and 2 bases at J, with 3 bases in the middle.

The chain employs TRBV5-6 and TRBJ1-6, with D unresolved. There are 15 residues in the CDR3. The ends were cut back, 0 bases at V and 7 bases at J, with 11 bases in the middle. Germline assignment: CDR1 SGHDT and CDR2 YYEEEE. CDR3 sequence reads: CASSLESHRNSPLHF. CDR3 nucleotides: TGTGCCAGCAGCTTGGAAAGCCATAGGAATTCACCCCTCCACTTT.

The CDR3 DNA is TGTGCCAGCAGTTTATTTGGGACAGGTCCGGAGACCCAGTACTTC. Its protein product is CASSLFGTGPETQYF. The chain is built from TRBV28 and TRBJ2-5; 8 bases line up with TRBD1. V lost 1 base, J lost 5 bases, and 6 bases stayed unmatched. CDR1 MDHEN and CDR2 SYDVKM come from the germline V gene. CDR3 length equals 15 residues.

This clone has more than one count but fewer than ten. V and J are TRBV25-1 and TRBJ2-2, with TRBD2 matching over 9 bases. After removal of 4 bases from V and 3 bases from J, the junction contained 0 bases not matched to a gene. The length of the CDR3 is 14 residues. The V gene's germline CDR1 is MGHDK and CDR2 SYGVNS. The CDR3 nucleotides read TGTGCCAGCAGTGTAGCGGGAGACACCGGGGAGCTGTTTTTT. It codes for CASSVAGDTGELFF.

V gene TRBV5-1 combines with J gene TRBJ2-7; D remains ambiguous. Trimming took 0 bases from V and 3 from J, leaving 4 bases between them. Looked up from germline, CDR1 is SGHRS and CDR2 is YFSETQ. CDR3 length: 12 residues. CDR3 sequence (DNA): TGCGCCAGCAGCTTGGGCTACTACGAGCAGTACTTC. This sequence encodes CASSLGYYEQYF. The variable domain in full, with the rest retrieved from reference TRBV5-1 and TRBJ2-7, is KAGVTQTPRYLIKTRGQQVTLSCSPISGHRSVSWYQQTPGQGLQFLFEYFSETQRNKGNFPGRFSGRQFSNSRSEMNVSTLELGDSALYLCASSLGYYEQYFGPGTRLTVT.

This clone was seen a handful of times. The chain carries TRBV10-3 and TRBJ2-3; 7 bases map to TRBD1. The V gene end was trimmed by 8 bases and the J gene end by 2 bases; junction bases not matched to a gene: 7. Per germline, CDR1 ENHRY and CDR2 SYGVKD. The CDR3 contains 14 residues. CDR3 sequence: CAIGPGGPTDTQYF. In DNA form, the CDR3 reads TGTGCCATCGGCCCAGGGGGTCCCACAGATACGCAGTATTTT.

This clone was counted only a few times. The V call is TRBV9, the J call TRBJ2-7; D remains unclear. V was trimmed by 3 bases and J by 1 base, leaving 11 bases between them. The CDR3 is made up of 14 amino acids. Germline V lookup: CDR1 SGDLS, CDR2 YYNGEE. The CDR3 DNA reads as TGTGCCAGCAGCGAACAGCCCCGTTCCTACGAGCAGTACTTC. Protein: CASSEQPRSYEQYF.

The V call is TRBV6-6, the J call TRBJ1-1, with a tentative D call TRBD1 (5 bases). V lost 2 bases and J 4 bases, leaving 14 bases between the germline ends. Germline values: CDR1 MNHNY, CDR2 SVGAGI (reference sequence). The CDR3 contains 15 residues. CDR3 in amino acids: CASSYLGQGVTEAFF. In DNA form, the CDR3 reads TGTGCCAGCAGTTACCTAGGACAAGGGGTCACTGAAGCTTTCTTT.

The genes are TRBV7-2 and TRBJ1-4; D remains ambiguous. The CDR3 consists of 13 residues. The germline V gene has CDR1 SGHTA and CDR2 FQGNSA. V was trimmed by 1 base and J by 8 bases, leaving 8 bases between them. The CDR3 DNA reads TGTGCCAGCAGCTTAGTTGCGGACGAAAAACTGTTTTTT. Translating gives CASSLVADEKLFF. Together with reference TRBV7-2 and TRBJ1-4, the CDR3 gives the full variable domain: GAGVSQSPSNKVTEKGKDVELRCDPISGHTALYWYRQSLGQGLEFLIYFQGNSAPDKSGLPSDRFSAERTGGSVSTLTIQRTQQEDSAVYLCASSLVADEKLFFGSGTQLSVL.

The chain employs TRBV28 and TRBJ1-5; 9 positions agree with TRBD1. After removal of 6 bases from V and 5 bases from J, the junction contained 8 bases not matched to a gene. Per the germline V gene, CDR1 is MDHEN and CDR2 is SYDVKM. The CDR3 length is 15 residues. CDR3 sequence (DNA): TGTGCCAGCAGCCCGGTGGGACAGGGCGATCAGCCCCAGCATTTT. It yields the protein CASSPVGQGDQPQHF.

V usage is TRBV19 and J usage is TRBJ1-1, with D hard to call. The CDR3 contains 15 residues. V was cut by 4 bases and J by 0 bases, with 12 bases left in between. Germline V gene lookup returns CDR1 LNHDA and CDR2 SQIVND (reference sequence). The CDR3, as DNA: TGTGCCAGTAGTAGAGGTAAGACCATGAACACTGAAGCTTTCTTT. The encoded protein is CASSRGKTMNTEAFF. The full variable domain, with the rest looked up from reference TRBV19 and TRBJ1-1, is DGGITQSPKYLFRKEGQNVTLSCEQNLNHDAMYWYRQDPGQGLRLIYYSQIVNDFQKGDIAEGYSVSREKKESFPLTVTSAQKNPTAFYLCASSRGKTMNTEAFFGQGTRLTVV.

This chain links TRBV28 with TRBJ1-1; D may be TRBD1 (5 bases). Trimming left V 9 bases short and J 4 bases short, with 18 bases between. This CDR3 spans 14 amino acids. Germline-derived CDR1 and CDR2 are MDHEN and SYDVKM. CDR3 protein: CASRLRRESTEAFF. DNA of the CDR3: TGTGCCAGTAGACTCCGCAGGGAGAGCACTGAAGCTTTCTTT. The variable domain in full, completed from reference TRBV28 and TRBJ1-1, reads DVKVTQSSRYLVKRTGEKVFLECVQDMDHENMFWYRQDPGLGLRLIYFSYDVKMKEKGDIPEGYSVSREKKERFSLILESASTNQTSMYLCASRLRRESTEAFFGQGTRLTVV.

This sequence joins TRBV11-2 and TRBJ2-7; D is perhaps TRBD1 or TRBD2 (5 bases each). The V end lost 5 bases, the J end lost 6 bases, and 11 bases lay between the germline ends. This CDR3 contains 12 residues. In germline, CDR1 is SGHAT, CDR2 FQNNGV. The CDR3 protein is CASSRDHPEQYF. CDR3 DNA sequence: TGTGCCAGCAGCCGGGACCACCCCGAGCAGTACTTC.

The rearrangement joins TRBV7-9 to TRBJ2-5; a possible D gene is TRBD2 (6 bases). Germline lookup yields CDR1 SEHNR and CDR2 FQNEAQ (reference sequence). V was clipped by 2 bases and J by 3 bases, with 19 bases between them. The CDR3 runs 17 residues. CDR3 residues: CASSLRGRGRLEETQYF. Here the CDR3 DNA reads TGTGCCAGCAGCTTAAGGGGAAGAGGGAGGTTGGAAGAGACCCAGTACTTC.

The V and J genes are TRBV11-2 and TRBJ2-3, with 10 bases fitting TRBD2. Trimming at V came to 2 bases and at J to 3 bases, leaving 2 bases not matched to a gene. Germline V lookup: CDR1 SGHAT, CDR2 FQNNGV. The CDR3 contains 15 residues. The chain's CDR3 is CASSLSGRATDTQYF. In nucleotides, the CDR3 is TGTGCCAGCAGCTTAAGCGGGAGGGCGACAGATACGCAGTATTTT.

The chain has TRBV7-6 and TRBJ2-7; TRBD1 agrees at 7 bases. Trimming took 5 bases from V and 2 from J; bases not matched to a gene: 6. The length of the CDR3 is 14 residues. In germline, CDR1 is SGHVS, CDR2 FNYEAQ. The CDR3 loop reads CASSDSGQAYEQYF. The CDR3 nucleotides read TGTGCCAGCAGCGACAGTGGACAGGCCTACGAGCAGTACTTC.

The J gene is TRBJ1-5, the V gene TRBV27; a possible D gene is TRBD1 (6 bases). The CDR3 sequence is 15 residues long. The germline CDR1 and CDR2 sequences are MNHEY and SMNVEV (reference sequence). V lost 5 bases and J lost 3, with 14 bases in between. The chain's CDR3 is CASSQGGADNQPQHF. The CDR3 coding sequence is TGTGCCAGCAGTCAAGGGGGAGCGGACAATCAGCCCCAGCATTTT.

The chain links TRBV29-1 to TRBJ2-2; 12 bases are shared with TRBD2. V trimming: 5 bases; J trimming: 0 bases; junction bases outside the gene matches: 4. Germline-derived CDR1 and CDR2 are SQVTM and ANQGSEA. The CDR3 runs to 16 residues. The CDR3 nucleotides are TGCAGCGTTCTAGCGGGAGGGGGCGCGAACACCGGGGAGCTGTTTTTT. Amino acids: CSVLAGGGANTGELFF.